A selection of T cell receptor beta chains follows, all from one sample in a study of blood T cells in healthy people across ages. TCRdb recomputed calls from the 5' RACE reads with MiXCR, one row per CDR3 protein. Here the sample spans about 1.8 million distinct CDR3 sequences, about 49% being singletons. The specimen was blood. Source of these receptors: a woman between 40 and 55 years old in good health. CDR3s include the opening cysteine and the closing phenylalanine or tryptophan. The order of the fields is clone size, J gene, V gene, D gene, CDR3 DNA, CDR3 protein. D genes are given only for firm matches. Not every row has a clone size; where given, it reads once, few, many or a size class.

few TRBJ1-4 TRBV12-3/TRBV12-4 TRBD1 TGTGCCAGCAGTATCAGGTCCGGGACAGCCAATGAAAAACTGTTTTTT CASSIRSGTANEKLFF
. TRBJ2-1 TRBV6-5 . TGTGCCAGCAGGGGACCGGGACATCCTAACAATGAGCAGTTCTTC CASRGPGHPNNEQFF
. TRBJ2-1 TRBV4-3 . TGCGCCAGCAGCCCTAACTCCTACAGGGTGGGTGAGCAGTTCTTC CASSPNSYRVGEQFF
. TRBJ2-3 TRBV7-2 TRBD2 TGTGCCAGCAGCTACCAACCGGGACTAGGCACAGATACGCAGTATTTT CASSYQPGLGTDTQYF
few TRBJ2-5 TRBV28 TRBD2 TGTGCCAGCAACCCCGGGGGGGGCCAAGAGACCCAGTACTTC CASNPGGGQETQYF
. TRBJ2-3 TRBV5-1 . TGCGCCAGCAGCCCCGGACGTGCGGGACAGCGCACAGATACGCAGTATTTT CASSPGRAGQRTDTQYF
few TRBJ1-1 TRBV29-1 . TGCAGCGTTGATACGGGGAACACTGAAGCTTTCTTT CSVDTGNTEAFF
. TRBJ1-1 TRBV6-6 . TGTGCCAGCAGTTACGTGGGGGAGGGCACTGAAGCTTTCTTT CASSYVGEGTEAFF
. TRBJ1-1 TRBV29-1 TRBD1 TGCAGCGCGACAGGGAGGGACACTGAAGCTTTCTTT CSATGRDTEAFF
. TRBJ2-5 TRBV7-9 TRBD1 TGTGCCAGCAGCTTAGCCTTACAGGGGAACCTACAAGAGACCCAGTACTTC CASSLALQGNLQETQYF
. TRBJ2-3 TRBV7-2 . TGTGCCAGCAGCTTAGAATGGACGGTTAACACAGATACGCAGTATTTT CASSLEWTVNTDTQYF
. TRBJ1-5 TRBV20-1 . TGCAGTGCTGCCTCAGGCCAGCCCCAGCATTTT CSAASGQPQHF
. TRBJ2-1 TRBV20-1 TRBD2 TGCAGTGCCCAGACTAGCGGGACCTACAATAAGCAGTTCTTC CSAQTSGTYNKQFF
few TRBJ2-5 TRBV12-3/TRBV12-4 TRBD2 TGTGCCAGCAGTTTCATAAGCGGGGTGGGGACCCAGTACTTC CASSFISGVGTQYF
. TRBJ2-1 TRBV2 TRBD2 TGTGCCAGCAGCGAACTAGCGGGGGGGACCGGTGAGCAGTTCTTC CASSELAGGTGEQFF
. TRBJ2-3 TRBV11-2 . TGTGCCAGCAGCTTAGTATCGCAGGCCGGAGATACGCAGTATTTT CASSLVSQAGDTQYF
few TRBJ1-5 TRBV10-3 . TGTGCCATCAGTGAGAGAACAGGGCCTAATCAGCCCCAGCATTTT CAISERTGPNQPQHF
few TRBJ1-2 TRBV7-2 TRBD1 TGTGCCAGCAGCTTTTCCGGGACAGGGGGTGGCTACACCTTC CASSFSGTGGGYTF
. TRBJ2-3 TRBV3-1 . TGTGCCAGCAGCCAATCGGACGGGCGGGATACGCAGTATTTT CASSQSDGRDTQYF
few TRBJ2-1 TRBV4-1 . TGCGCCAGCAGCCAAGATAGTTCTAGCCTTTCCTACAATGAGCAGTTCTTC CASSQDSSSLSYNEQFF
. TRBJ1-1 TRBV20-1 . TGCAGTGCTAGACTAGGAACGAACACTGAAGCTTTCTTT CSARLGTNTEAFF
. TRBJ1-6 TRBV4-1 . TGCGCCAGCAGCCGAGTAAATGAGGGTCCACGCGTCGATTCACCCCTCCACTTT CASSRVNEGPRVDSPLHF
. TRBJ1-5 TRBV28 TRBD1 TGTGCCAGCAATCTACTACGGGACAGGGGTCCATATAGCAATCAGCCCCAGCATTTT CASNLLRDRGPYSNQPQHF
. TRBJ2-5 TRBV6-5 TRBD2 TGTGCCAGCAGTTACCCCGGACTAGCGGGGGTACAAGAGACCCAGTACTTC CASSYPGLAGVQETQYF
. TRBJ2-6 TRBV2 TRBD1 TGTGCCAGCAACGTTTTACAGGGGTCCGGGGCCAACGTCCTGACTTTC CASNVLQGSGANVLTF
once TRBJ2-3 TRBV24-1 . TGTGCCACCAGTGACCCATCAGGGGCCCCCACAGATACGCAGTATTTT CATSDPSGAPTDTQYF
once TRBJ2-5 TRBV28 TRBD2 TGTGCCAGCAGTGAACGGACTAGCGGGGGCCAGGGAGAGACCCAGTACTTC CASSERTSGGQGETQYF